This TCR beta chain is from a study of blood T cells in healthy people across ages. The length of the CDR3 is 15 residues. CDR1 is SQVTM and CDR2 is ANQGSEA in the germline V gene. Losses at the gene ends were 4 bases for V and 4 bases for J; bases not matched to a gene: 4. The use of a sample-barcoded 5' primer and a J-beta primer mix characterized a second PCR of about 7 to 12 cycles. Tagging of each cDNA molecule was performed by a template-switch adaptor with 12 random nucleotides. TCRdb itself ran the 5' RACE reads through MiXCR, one entry per CDR3 protein. The sample includes 850,000 to 1,000,000 distinct CDR3 sequences, roughly 50% of them seen just once. PBMCs numbering at least 6 million were isolated per sample. Whole-study results and caveats: Comparison with aged donors showed that long-lived donors had more naive CD4+ cells and higher diversity. While age rose, TCR beta diversity per million T cells dropped in a roughly linear way.

Only a few counts were recorded for this clonotype. Its target is not known. This TCR came from a woman aged 55-75 years in good health. The V and J genes are TRBV29-1 and TRBJ2-1, with 13 bases aligning to TRBD2. What was sequenced was blood. The CDR3: CSVAGTSGTYNEQFF. The CDR3 nucleotides are TGCAGCGTTGCCGGGACTAGCGGGACTTACAATGAGCAGTTCTTC.